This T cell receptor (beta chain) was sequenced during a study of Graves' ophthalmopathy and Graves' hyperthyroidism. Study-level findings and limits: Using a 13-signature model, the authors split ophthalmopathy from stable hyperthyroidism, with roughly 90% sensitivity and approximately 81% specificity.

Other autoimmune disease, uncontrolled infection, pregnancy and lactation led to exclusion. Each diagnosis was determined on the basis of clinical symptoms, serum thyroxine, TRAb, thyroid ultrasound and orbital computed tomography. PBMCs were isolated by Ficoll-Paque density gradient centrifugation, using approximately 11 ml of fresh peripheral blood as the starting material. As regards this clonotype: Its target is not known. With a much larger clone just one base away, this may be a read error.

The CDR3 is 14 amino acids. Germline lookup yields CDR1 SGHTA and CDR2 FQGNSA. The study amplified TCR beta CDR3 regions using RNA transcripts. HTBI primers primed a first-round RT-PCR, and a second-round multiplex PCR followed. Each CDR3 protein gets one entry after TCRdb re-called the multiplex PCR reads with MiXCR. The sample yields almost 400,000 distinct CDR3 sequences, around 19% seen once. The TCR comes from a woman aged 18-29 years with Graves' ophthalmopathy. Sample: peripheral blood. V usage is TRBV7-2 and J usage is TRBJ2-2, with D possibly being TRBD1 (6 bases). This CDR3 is CANSLGGFTGELFF. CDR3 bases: TGTGCCAACAGCTTAGGGGGTTTCACCGGGGAGCTGTTTTTT.